The 10 T cell receptor beta chains reported below all come from one sample, sequenced in a study of spatial heterogeneity in lung cancer. General study points: Expanded alpha and beta TCR counts within tumors tracked tumor mutation counts.

The sample's time point: sample taken at primary tumor resection. For these TCRs, the target antigens are not known. TCRdb processed the 5' RACE reads anew with MiXCR; each CDR3 protein has one entry. The sample records some 20,000 distinct CDR3 sequences, about a sixth being singletons. The sample was lung tumor tissue, taken at surgery. The origin of the receptors is a female donor with early-stage non-small cell lung cancer.

This clonotype was detected a few times. The V and J genes are TRBV7-9 and TRBJ2-2; D is unclear. CDR1 and CDR2 from the germline V gene are SEHNR and FQNEAQ (reference sequence). The V and J ends lost 1 base and 4 bases respectively, with 4 bases between them. The CDR3 totals 13 residues. The CDR3 sequence is CASSLGPTGELFF. In DNA, the CDR3 is TGTGCCAGCAGCTTAGGACCCACCGGGGAGCTGTTTTTT.

The chain joins TRBV28 to TRBJ2-7; perhaps TRBD2 as D (7 bases). Germline V gene lookup returns CDR1 MDHEN and CDR2 SYDVKM. This CDR3 contains 15 residues. V lost 5 bases and J lost 1, with 15 bases in between. CDR3: CASSSGGGDSYEQYF. The CDR3, as DNA: TGTGCCAGCAGTAGTGGCGGGGGCGATTCCTACGAGCAGTACTTC.

This clonotype was counted at least ten times. CDR3 coding DNA: TGTGCCAGCAGAGGACCGGGATCGCAAGAGACCCAGTACTTC. It codes for CASRGPGSQETQYF. The J gene is TRBJ2-5, the V gene TRBV6-6; a weak D match, TRBD2 (5 bases). The CDR3 length is 14 residues. Trimming left V 6 bases short and J 2 bases short, with 13 bases between. Germline CDR1 reads MNHNY; CDR2 reads SVGAGI (reference sequence).

This clonotype has more than one count but fewer than ten. The chain uses TRBV20-1 and TRBJ1-1; D unresolved. Germline lookup yields CDR1 DFQATT and CDR2 SNEGSKA (reference sequence). The CDR3 is made up of 11 amino acids. Trimming removed 2 bases from V and 6 bases from J, with 7 bases in between. CDR3 DNA: TGCAGTGCTAGATGGGCCGCTGAAGCTTTCTTT. It specifies CSARWAAEAFF.

This clonotype was seen many times. This chain links TRBV7-9 with TRBJ2-7; 9 bases agree with TRBD1. This CDR3 region has 14 residues. J was trimmed by 0 bases and V by 6 bases; bases with no gene match: 3. Germline assignment: CDR1 SEHNR and CDR2 FQNEAQ (reference sequence). The CDR3 sequence: CASRPGQGSYEQYF. The DNA of the CDR3 is TGTGCCAGCAGGCCGGGACAGGGCTCCTACGAGCAGTACTTC.

This clonotype has just one count. The DNA of the CDR3 is TGCGCCAGCAGCCAAGGGATAACTAGCGGGAGTAAGAACGAGCAGTACTTC. Amino acid sequence: CASSQGITSGSKNEQYF. The rearrangement joins TRBV4-1 to TRBJ2-7, with 11 bases identical to TRBD2. Germline V CDR1 and CDR2: MGHRA, YSYEKL. V shed 1 base, J shed 5 bases, and the junction held 10 bases outside the gene matches. This CDR3 region has 17 residues.

This clonotype has just a few counts. The chain joins TRBV20-1 to TRBJ2-1; D gene unclear. This CDR3 region has 14 residues. V lost 3 bases and J lost 4, with 13 bases in between. Germline CDR1 and CDR2: DFQATT and SNEGSKA (reference sequence). In nucleotides, the CDR3 is TGCAGTGCTAGGTGTCAGCCCGGGTACAATGAGCAGTTCTTC. Encoded protein: CSARCQPGYNEQFF.

This clonotype was seen ten or more times. The chain combines TRBV20-1 with TRBJ2-3, with D unclear. V dropped 0 bases and J dropped 8 bases, with 9 bases sitting between them. This CDR3 has 12 residues. Germline-derived CDR1 and CDR2 are DFQATT and SNEGSKA (reference sequence). The CDR3 is CSAREPRSTQYF. The CDR3 DNA reads as TGCAGTGCTAGAGAACCTAGATCTACGCAGTATTTT.

This clonotype has ten or more counts. V is TRBV29-1 and J is TRBJ2-7, with a possible D match to TRBD2 (6 bases). V dropped 6 bases and J dropped 3 bases, with 15 bases sitting between them. From germline, CDR1 is SQVTM and CDR2 ANQGSEA. CDR3 size: 13 residues. The DNA of the CDR3 is TGCAGCGTAAGGACTACCGACCACTACGAGCAGTACTTC. Its translation is CSVRTTDHYEQYF.

Concerning this clonotype: The conserved phenylalanine or tryptophan normally closing the CDR3 is absent here, so this likely arose from a read error. The V and J genes are TRBV20-1 and TRBJ2-3, with D perhaps given as TRBD1 or TRBD2 (5 bases each). From germline, CDR1 is DFQATT and CDR2 SNEGSKA (reference sequence). Trimming took 0 bases from V and 2 from J, leaving 18 bases between them. The CDR3 has 17 residues. CDR3 in amino acids: CSAREEGEYSLTDTQYL. The CDR3 DNA reads TGCAGTGCTAGAGAGGAAGGGGAGTACTCTCTCACAGATACGCAGTATTTG.